This TCR beta chain was captured in a study of blood T cell repertoires in COVID-19. This clone has a handful of counts. Germline V gene sequence: CDR1 SGHRS, CDR2 YFSETQ. CDR3 size: 14 residues. Between the trimmed V and J ends, which lost 4 bases and 8 bases, there was a span of 13 bases. Clones were sequenced by immunoSEQ multiplex PCR, and TCRdb holds only the in-frame ones, with some missing. This table holds 130,000 to 150,000 clones, roughly three quarters found once. The sample comprised peripheral blood. This receptor was obtained from a man aged 55 to 69 with acute or convalescent COVID-19. The genes are TRBV5-1 and TRBJ1-6; D call uncertain. CDR3 nucleotide sequence: TGCGCCAGCAGCATATATTCACGGGATTCACCCCTCCACTTT. Translating gives CASSIYSRDSPLHF.